One sample yielded the 6 T cell receptor beta chains listed below, sequenced in a study of OX40 agonist ivuxolimab in advanced cancers. Using immunoSEQ multiplex PCR, the repertoire was profiled, and TCRdb retains in-frame clones only, with some absent. This table holds 65,000 to 95,000 clones, 91% found once. This material consisted of CD4+ or CD8+ T cells sorted from blood, taken in a trial of the OX40 agonist ivuxolimab. The receptors here all came from an adult with an advanced solid tumor such as melanoma, head and neck, liver or kidney cancer.

This rearrangement joins TRBV4-1 to TRBJ1-1, with TRBD1 matching 8 bases. Germline CDR1 MGHRA, CDR2 YSYEKL. CDR3 length: 15 amino acids. V shed 5 bases, J shed 2 bases, and the junction held 7 bases outside the gene matches. The CDR3 region is CASSITPGGNTEAFF. CDR3 bases: TGCGCCAGCAGCATTACCCCAGGGGGCAACACTGAAGCTTTCTTT.

This rearrangement joins TRBV5-4 to TRBJ2-2; D perhaps matches TRBD1 (6 bases). Germline-derived CDR1 and CDR2 are SGHNT and YYREEE (reference sequence). Trimming took 4 bases from V and 5 from J, leaving 15 bases between them. This CDR3 region has 15 residues. CDR3 sequence reads: CASSPATGRTGELFF. Written as DNA, the CDR3 is TGTGCCAGCAGCCCAGCCACAGGGCGTACCGGGGAGCTGTTTTTT. The variable domain in full, completed from reference TRBV5-4 and TRBJ2-2, reads ETGVTQSPTHLIKTRGQQVTLRCSSQSGHNTVSWYQQALGQGPQFIFQYYREEENGRGNFPPRFSGLQFPNYSSELNVNALELDDSALYLCASSPATGRTGELFFGEGSRLTVL.

The J gene is TRBJ2-5, the V gene TRBV7-2; either TRBD1 or TRBD2 may supply D (5 bases each). The J call may be in error: the DNA end matches TRBJ2-7 better. The CDR3 runs 14 residues. Germline V gene sequence: CDR1 SGHTA, CDR2 FQGNSA. CDR3 sequence: CASSLEYGGYEQYF. CDR3 sequence (DNA): TGTGCCAGCAGCTTAGAATATGGGGGCTACGAGCAGTACTTC.

J is TRBJ1-3 and V is TRBV27; D is uncertain. The CDR3 is 15 amino acids. Trimming left V 6 bases short and J 0 bases short, with 12 bases between. CDR1 is MNHEY and CDR2 is SMNVEV in the germline V gene (reference sequence). The CDR3 here is CASSPQPSSGNTIYF. The CDR3 DNA follows: TGTGCCAGCAGCCCCCAACCGAGCTCTGGAAACACCATATATTTT.

The chain has TRBV5-1 and TRBJ1-5, with D possibly being TRBD1 (5 bases). The CDR3 consists of 15 residues. CDR1 SGHRS and CDR2 YFSETQ come from the germline V gene. V dropped 0 bases and J dropped 4 bases, with 11 bases sitting between them. CDR3 in DNA: TGCGCCAGCAGCTTGGGTGTCGGGGCGAATCAGCCCCAGCATTTT. It encodes CASSLGVGANQPQHF.

The rearrangement uses TRBV2 and TRBJ2-7, with TRBD2 matching 8 bases. Looked up from germline, CDR1 is SNHLY and CDR2 is FYNNEI. J lost 5 bases, V lost 11 bases, and 14 bases had no gene match. There are 14 residues in the CDR3. In DNA, the CDR3 is TGTGCCTCCAAGGGGCGGGAGGTCTTCCACGAGCAGTACTTC. Protein: CASKGREVFHEQYF.